Each of the 5 T cell receptor beta chains below was sequenced from the same sample in a study of T-cell memory formation after mild COVID-19 (dated by TCRdb to about 2021). The library was obtained by 5' RACE. Sequencer: Illumina NovaSeq 6000. In-frame beta chains were kept once TCRdb had trimmed the public reads at Q25 with fastp and called clones with MiXCR. CDR3 protein duplicates are merged, each entry listing the most common genes and DNA. This sample comprises hundreds of thousands of distinct CDR3 sequences, approximately 18% of them detected only once. The ten biggest clones cover about 12% of the sample. The sample comprised PBMCs or a T cell subset sorted from them (not recorded which). These receptors all stem from an adult woman who had mild COVID-19 (a few samples of this study predate the infection). The sample titles of this study are shuffled in the database, so cell type and time point are left out; the donor was told from shared clones.

There are many counts of this clonotype. V usage is TRBV18 and J usage is TRBJ2-3, with 11 bases identical to TRBD2. The length of the CDR3 is 18 residues. Germline V lookup: CDR1 KGHSH, CDR2 LQKENI. V shed 4 bases, J shed 2 bases, and the junction held 11 bases outside the gene matches. The CDR3 DNA reads TGTGCCAGCTCACTTTTGCCGACTAGCGGGGAAACCACAGATACGCAGTATTTT. It encodes CASSLLPTSGETTDTQYF.

The V call is TRBV25-1, the J call TRBJ2-5; the match to TRBD1 covers 9 bases. V lost 4 bases and J lost 3; bases outside the gene matches: 6. The CDR3 is 15 amino acids. CDR1 MGHDK and CDR2 SYGVNS come from the germline V gene. DNA of the CDR3: TGTGCCAGCAGTGTCCGACAGGGGGTGAAAGAGACCCAGTACTTC. This translates into CASSVRQGVKETQYF. The variable domain in full, completed from reference TRBV25-1 and TRBJ2-5, reads EADIYQTPRYLVIGTGKKITLECSQTMGHDKMYWYQQDPGMELHLIHYSYGVNSTEKGDLSSESTVSRIRTEHFPLTLESARPSHTSQYLCASSVRQGVKETQYFGPGTRLLVL.

V gene TRBV7-9 combines with J gene TRBJ2-7; unclear D gene. This CDR3 comprises 12 residues. V lost 4 bases to trimming and J lost 6 bases, with 10 bases between them. From germline, CDR1 is SEHNR and CDR2 FQNEAQ (reference sequence). CDR3 sequence reads: CASSSVRPEQYF. In nucleotides, the CDR3 is TGTGCCAGCAGCTCAGTCCGACCCGAGCAGTACTTC.

The rearrangement uses TRBV7-2 and TRBJ2-2, with D possibly being TRBD1 or TRBD2 (7 bases each). The CDR3 covers 14 residues. V was shortened by 5 bases and J by 5 bases, with 12 bases between the two germline ends. Germline CDR1 reads SGHTA; CDR2 reads FQGNSA. The CDR3 sequence is CASSRQGGTGELFF. CDR3 nucleotides: TGTGCCAGCAGCCGACAGGGAGGGACCGGGGAGCTGTTTTTT.

The sample holds a few counts of this clonotype. The V gene is TRBV5-1, the J gene TRBJ2-2; 10 positions match TRBD1. The germline V gene encodes CDR1 SGHRS and CDR2 YFSETQ. The CDR3 length is 14 residues. V lost 7 bases and J lost 3; bases outside the gene matches: 3. For the CDR3, the DNA is TGCGCCAGCGGACAGGGGGTAGACACCGGGGAGCTGTTTTTT. It encodes CASGQGVDTGELFF. The whole variable domain, remainder taken from reference TRBV5-1 and TRBJ2-2, is KAGVTQTPRYLIKTRGQQVTLSCSPISGHRSVSWYQQTPGQGLQFLFEYFSETQRNKGNFPGRFSGRQFSNSRSEMNVSTLELGDSALYLCASGQGVDTGELFFGEGSRLTVL.